This T cell receptor (beta chain) was profiled in a study of blood T cells in healthy people across ages. V lost 5 bases and J 2 bases, leaving 17 bases between the germline ends. The germline V gene has CDR1 SGHTA and CDR2 FQGTGA. The CDR3 consists of 16 residues. Together with a sample-barcoded 5' primer, a J-beta primer mix was included in a second PCR lasting roughly 6 to 12 cycles. TCRdb re-called the 5' RACE reads through MiXCR, storing one row per CDR3 protein. The sample includes some 880,000 distinct CDR3 sequences, under 40% of them seen just once. The clonotype was recovered from a man aged 18 to 30 in good health. The chain uses TRBV7-3 and TRBJ2-3; a weak D match, TRBD2 (6 bases). Material for sequencing was blood. The CDR3: CASSPGVAWVTDTQYF. The CDR3 DNA follows: TGTGCCAGCAGCCCGGGGGTAGCGTGGGTCACAGATACGCAGTATTTT. Combining the CDR3 with reference TRBV7-3 and TRBJ2-3 gives the whole variable domain GAGVSQTPSNKVTEKGKYVELRCDPISGHTALYWYRQSLGQGPEFLIYFQGTGAADDSGLPNDRFFAVRPEGSVSTLKIQRTERGDSAVYLCASSPGVAWVTDTQYFGPGTRLTVL.